The 27 T cell receptor beta chains below were found in one sample sequenced in a study of blood T cell repertoires in COVID-19. Clones were sequenced by immunoSEQ multiplex PCR, and TCRdb holds only the in-frame ones, with some missing. The sample comprises 250,000 to 400,000 clones, approximately 89% of which are singletons, and about 5.7% rests with the top ten. Input material: PBMCs or T cells enriched from blood (not recorded which). These receptors came from a woman aged 25 to 45 who had recovered from COVID-19.

The genes are TRBV4-3 and TRBJ2-6; TRBD2 matches 8 bases. CDR1 is LGHNA, CDR2 YSLEER, per germline. CDR3 length equals 20 residues. V gave up 4 bases and J gave up 2 bases; unmatched junction bases: 16. The CDR3 DNA follows: TGCGCCAGCAGCCCTAGGACTAGCAAAGCCGTAGTCGCTGGGGCCAACGTCCTGACTTTC. The encoded protein is CASSPRTSKAVVAGANVLTF.

V usage is TRBV7-6 and J usage is TRBJ2-1; D gene ambiguous. The CDR3 has 11 amino acids. Germline CDR1 is SGHVS and CDR2 is FNYEAQ. V dropped 5 bases and J dropped 9 bases, with 8 bases sitting between them. The CDR3 DNA reads as TGTGCCAGCAGCCGAGGTAGTGAGCAGTTCTTC. It specifies CASSRGSEQFF.

This clone was recorded once. The chain combines TRBV10-3 with TRBJ2-2; D is unresolved. The V and J ends lost 8 bases and 3 bases respectively, with 13 bases between them. CDR3 length equals 14 residues. In germline, CDR1 is ENHRY, CDR2 SYGVKD. Here the CDR3 DNA reads TGTGCCATCTCTCCGGCTAGTGACACCGGGGAGCTGTTTTTT. It yields the protein CAISPASDTGELFF.

The chain employs TRBV6-1 and TRBJ1-1, with D perhaps TRBD1 (6 bases). V was trimmed by 1 base and J by 6 bases, leaving 9 bases between them. Looked up from germline, CDR1 is MNHNS and CDR2 is SASEGT. CDR3 size: 13 residues. The CDR3 nucleotides read TGTGCCAGCAGTGAAGACAGGGAAGCTGAAGCTTTCTTT. Translation: CASSEDREAEAFF.

The chain combines TRBV2 with TRBJ1-4, with 10 bases lining up with TRBD1. CDR1 is SNHLY, CDR2 FYNNEI, per germline. V trimming: 6 bases; J trimming: 7 bases; junction bases outside the gene matches: 2. The CDR3 extends over 13 amino acids. The CDR3 reads CASRTGGIEKLFF. The CDR3 bases are TGTGCCAGCAGGACAGGGGGCATTGAAAAACTGTTTTTT.

J is TRBJ2-3 and V is TRBV5-6; D may be TRBD1 (6 bases). Trimming removed 0 bases at V and 6 bases at J, with 8 bases between. Germline V lookup: CDR1 SGHDT, CDR2 YYEEEE. The CDR3 runs 13 residues. This CDR3 reads CASSLGQEDTQYF. The CDR3 region has the DNA TGTGCCAGCAGCTTGGGACAGGAGGATACGCAGTATTTT. Variable domain in full (rest from reference TRBV5-6 and TRBJ2-3): DAGVTQSPTHLIKTRGQQVTLRCSPKSGHDTVSWYQQALGQGPQFIFQYYEEEERQRGNFPDRFSGHQFPNYSSELNVNALLLGDSALYLCASSLGQEDTQYFGPGTRLTVL.

This clone was recorded once. CDR3 loop: CSVEDDRAGGLEETQYF. In nucleotides, the CDR3 is TGCAGCGTTGAAGATGATCGAGCGGGGGGCTTAGAAGAGACCCAGTACTTC. J is TRBJ2-5 and V is TRBV29-1, with 9 bases matching TRBD2. V lost 0 bases and J lost 3; bases outside the gene matches: 11. Looked up from germline, CDR1 is SQVTM and CDR2 is ANQGSEA. The CDR3 length is 17 residues.

V is TRBV7-9 and J is TRBJ1-1, with 7 bases aligning to TRBD1. Germline V lookup: CDR1 SEHNR, CDR2 FQNEAQ (reference sequence). This CDR3 is 15 amino acids long. V shed 5 bases, J shed 5 bases, and the junction held 11 bases outside the gene matches. The CDR3 sequence: CASSQNRQGGTEAFF. The CDR3 coding sequence is TGTGCCAGCAGCCAAAATCGACAGGGAGGAACTGAAGCTTTCTTT. The variable domain in full, with the rest retrieved from reference TRBV7-9 and TRBJ1-1, is DTGVSQNPRHKITKRGQNVTFRCDPISEHNRLYWYRQTLGQGPEFLTYFQNEAQLEKSRLLSDRFSAERPKGSFSTLEIQRTEQGDSAMYLCASSQNRQGGTEAFFGQGTRLTVV.

The DNA for the CDR3 is TGTGCCAGCAGTCGTTCTACTTCCTTGGTGACTGAAGCTTTCTTT. Its translation is CASSRSTSLVTEAFF. The genes are TRBV28 and TRBJ1-1; no clear D. Germline CDR1 reads MDHEN; CDR2 reads SYDVKM. V was pared by 5 bases and J by 5 bases, with 18 bases between. The CDR3 consists of 15 residues.

This sequence joins TRBV7-6 and TRBJ1-6; D ambiguous. This CDR3 spans 17 amino acids. Germline-derived CDR1 and CDR2 are SGHVS and FNYEAQ. Between the trimmed V and J ends, which lost 1 base and 0 bases, there was a span of 10 bases. This CDR3 reads CASSLGGGSSYNSPLHF. DNA for the CDR3: TGTGCCAGCAGCTTAGGTGGCGGGAGCTCCTATAATTCACCCCTCCACTTT. The variable domain in full, with the rest retrieved from reference TRBV7-6 and TRBJ1-6, is GAGVSQSPRYKVTKRGQDVALRCDPISGHVSLYWYRQALGQGPEFLTYFNYEAQQDKSGLPNDRFSAERPEGSISTLTIQRTEQRDSAMYRCASSLGGGSSYNSPLHFGNGTRLTVT.

The CDR3 spells CASSTDRVLTDTQYF. In DNA, the CDR3 is TGCGCCAGCAGCACTGACAGGGTTTTAACAGATACGCAGTATTTT. The V call is TRBV5-1, the J call TRBJ2-3; 7 bases align to TRBD1. The CDR3 runs to 15 residues. J lost 3 bases, V lost 4 bases, and 8 bases had no gene match. CDR1 is SGHRS and CDR2 is YFSETQ in the germline V gene. Full variable domain (outside the CDR3, taken from reference TRBV5-1 and TRBJ2-3): KAGVTQTPRYLIKTRGQQVTLSCSPISGHRSVSWYQQTPGQGLQFLFEYFSETQRNKGNFPGRFSGRQFSNSRSEMNVSTLELGDSALYLCASSTDRVLTDTQYFGPGTRLTVL.

V is TRBV7-9 and J is TRBJ1-2; D might be TRBD1 (5 bases). The CDR3 is made up of 14 amino acids. Germline V lookup: CDR1 SEHNR, CDR2 FQNEAQ (reference sequence). Trimming took 7 bases from V and 6 from J, leaving 18 bases between them. The CDR3 sequence is CASTSGVGRDGYTF. In DNA form, the CDR3 reads TGTGCCAGCACCTCGGGGGTAGGGCGCGATGGCTACACCTTC.

V usage is TRBV10-1 and J usage is TRBJ2-2; 8 bases match TRBD1. Germline CDR1 WNHNN, CDR2 SYGVQD (reference sequence). Trimming took 3 bases from V and 0 from J; bases not matched to a gene: 9. This CDR3 has 18 amino acids. CDR3 DNA: TGCGCCAGCAGTGACCTAAGACAGGGGCCTTCGAACACCGGGGAGCTGTTTTTT. Translation gives CASSDLRQGPSNTGELFF.

In its sample, this clone was seen a few times. The chain has TRBV2 and TRBJ1-2; D uncertain. The V and J ends lost 6 bases and 4 bases respectively, with 15 bases between them. CDR3 length: 14 residues. The V gene's germline CDR1 is SNHLY and CDR2 FYNNEI. The chain's CDR3 is CASSGEKEFYGYTF. The CDR3 DNA reads as TGTGCCAGCAGCGGGGAGAAGGAGTTCTATGGCTACACCTTC.

This sequence joins TRBV6-5 and TRBJ2-1, with D perhaps matching TRBD1 (6 bases). Trimming took 4 bases from V and 10 from J, leaving 8 bases between them. Germline CDR1 and CDR2: MNHEY and SVGAGI. The CDR3 extends over 11 amino acids. The CDR3 loop reads CASSLGGEQFF. CDR3 nucleotide sequence: TGTGCCAGCAGTTTAGGGGGAGAGCAGTTCTTC.

V gene TRBV11-3 combines with J gene TRBJ1-3, with 8 positions matching TRBD1. V shed 6 bases and J 0 bases; nucleotides not matched to a gene: 7. The CDR3 totals 16 residues. The V gene's germline CDR1 is SGHNT and CDR2 YENEEA. The CDR3 spells CASRGTGPSSGNTIYF. The DNA for the CDR3 is TGTGCCAGCAGGGGGACAGGACCAAGCTCTGGAAACACCATATATTTT. The whole variable domain, filled in from reference TRBV11-3 and TRBJ1-3, reads EAGVVQSPRYKIIEKKQPVAFWCNPISGHNTLYWYLQNLGQGPELLIRYENEEAVDDSQLPKDRFSAERLKGVDSTLKIQPAELGDSAVYLCASRGTGPSSGNTIYFGEGSWLTVV.

This clone was seen more than once but under ten times. V is TRBV5-6 and J is TRBJ1-1, with D perhaps TRBD1 (5 bases). The germline gives CDR1 SGHDT, CDR2 YYEEEE. The CDR3 sequence is 14 residues long. With 4 bases removed from V and 1 base from J, the gap between germline ends came to 11 bases. The CDR3 bases are TGTGCCAGCAGCCCTACCGGACAGAACACTGAAGCTTTCTTT. Translation gives CASSPTGQNTEAFF.

The V gene is TRBV30, the J gene TRBJ2-2, with 9 nucleotides matching TRBD1. Germline V gives CDR1 GTSNPN, CDR2 SVGIG (reference sequence). V gave up 2 bases and J gave up 3 bases; unmatched junction bases: 4. The CDR3 is made up of 15 amino acids. CDR3 residues: CAWSPRDRDTGELFF. The DNA of the CDR3 is TGTGCCTGGAGTCCCCGGGACAGGGACACCGGGGAGCTGTTTTTT.

The chain combines TRBV25-1 with TRBJ2-1, with D tentatively TRBD2 (7 bases). Germline CDR1 and CDR2: MGHDK and SYGVNS. This CDR3 is built from 18 residues. The V end lost 2 bases, the J end lost 11 bases, and 28 bases lay between the germline ends. CDR3 in DNA: TGTGCCAGCAGTGAAGATAACGTTGGGGGGGCCCTCCCGTCGCAGCAGTTCTTC. This gives the protein CASSEDNVGGALPSQQFF.

The chain has TRBV2 and TRBJ2-3, with 8 bases aligning to TRBD2. V lost 7 bases, J lost 0 bases, and 15 bases stayed unmatched. Germline V CDR1 and CDR2: SNHLY, FYNNEI. The CDR3 loop spans 18 amino acids. CDR3 sequence: CASNYRRRGGTSTDTQYF. The CDR3 nucleotides are TGTGCCAGCAACTACCGGCGACGGGGGGGTACTAGCACAGATACGCAGTATTTT.

This clone was seen more than once but under ten times. V usage is TRBV2 and J usage is TRBJ1-2; D possibly corresponds to TRBD1 (5 bases). Between the trimmed V and J ends, which lost 1 base and 5 bases, there was a span of 11 bases. The germline CDR1 and CDR2 sequences are SNHLY and FYNNEI. The CDR3 is 14 residues long. Here the CDR3 reads CASSEGAGKYGYTF. The CDR3 DNA reads as TGTGCCAGCAGTGAAGGGGCAGGGAAATATGGCTACACCTTC.

The chain recombines TRBV28 with TRBJ1-4, with D perhaps TRBD1 (5 bases). Germline CDR1 and CDR2: MDHEN and SYDVKM. V was trimmed by 3 bases and J by 7 bases, leaving 9 bases between them. The CDR3 is 13 residues long. This CDR3 reads CASSLQGTEKLFF. CDR3 bases: TGTGCCAGCAGTTTGCAGGGAACTGAAAAACTGTTTTTT.

The chain is built from TRBV2 and TRBJ1-1, with D hard to call. The V and J ends lost 10 bases and 0 bases respectively, with 12 bases between them. The CDR3 spans 13 residues. Germline loops: CDR1 SNHLY, CDR2 FYNNEI. The CDR3 spells CATCQNMNTEAFF. CDR3 DNA sequence: TGTGCCACATGCCAGAACATGAACACTGAAGCTTTCTTT.

The chain carries TRBV28 and TRBJ2-2, with D hard to call. CDR1 MDHEN and CDR2 SYDVKM come from the germline V gene. Trimming left V 3 bases short and J 6 bases short, with 5 bases between. The CDR3 is 12 amino acids. CDR3 DNA: TGTGCCAGCAGTTTTCGGTCCGGGGAGCTGTTTTTT. Translation gives CASSFRSGELFF.

Only one count was recorded for this clone. The V gene is TRBV25-1, the J gene TRBJ2-7; D gene uncertain. The CDR3 totals 11 residues. Trimming took 4 bases from V and 7 from J, leaving 8 bases between them. Germline-derived CDR1 and CDR2 are MGHDK and SYGVNS. The CDR3 spells CASSGGWEQYF. CDR3 coding DNA: TGTGCCAGCAGTGGAGGTTGGGAGCAGTACTTC.

This clone appeared a few times. The sample contains more than one DNA sequence encoding this CDR3. The chain joins TRBV6-5 to TRBJ2-3; D not resolved. The CDR3 sequence is 13 residues long. Germline lookup yields CDR1 MNHEY and CDR2 SVGAGI. Deletions cut 7 bases from V and 0 bases from J, with 8 bases between. CDR3 sequence: CASNSPSTDTQYF. CDR3 in DNA: TGTGCCAGCAACAGCCCTAGCACAGATACGCAGTATTTT.

The rearrangement links TRBV3-1 (or the pseudogene TRBV3-2) to TRBJ2-5; 12 bases are a match to TRBD2. The CDR3 consists of 14 residues. The junction had 6 bases not matched to a gene; V was cut back by 1 base and J by 12 bases. Germline V gives CDR1 LGHDT, CDR2 YNNKEL (reference sequence). CDR3 protein: CASSQGPRTSGEYF. The CDR3 DNA is TGTGCCAGCAGCCAAGGGCCGAGGACTAGCGGGGAGTACTTC.